The 23 T cell receptor beta chains presented below share a single source sample, sequenced in a study of blood T cells in healthy people across ages. A second PCR, run for roughly 7 to 11 cycles, used a sample-barcoded 5' primer plus a J-beta primer mix. TCRdb recomputed calls from the 5' RACE reads with MiXCR, one row per CDR3 protein. The table has approximately 800,000 distinct CDR3 sequences, roughly 56% seen once. The specimen was blood. The receptors originated from a middle-aged man in good health.

V is TRBV20-1 and J is TRBJ2-3; D not certain. This CDR3 contains 12 residues. Looked up from germline, CDR1 is DFQATT and CDR2 is SNEGSKA (reference sequence). Between the trimmed V and J ends, which lost 7 bases and 0 bases, there was a span of 8 bases. The CDR3 coding sequence is TGCAGTGGTGAGGATAGCACAGATACGCAGTATTTT. Residues: CSGEDSTDTQYF.

This rearrangement joins TRBV7-9 to TRBJ2-7; 11 bases fit TRBD2. The CDR3 is 19 amino acids. The J segment lost 0 bases and the V segment lost 3 bases, leaving 13 bases of the junction unmatched. Germline V CDR1 and CDR2: SEHNR, FQNEAQ (reference sequence). CDR3 nucleotide sequence: TGTGCCAGCAGCTTCGACCCCTCTAGCGGGGGGAAGAGCTCCTACGAGCAGTACTTC. It encodes CASSFDPSSGGKSSYEQYF.

This clonotype was observed a few times. It may be a read error: a sequence one base away is much more abundant. The rearrangement joins TRBV6-1 to TRBJ2-5; D is undetermined. The CDR3 length is 8 residues. Per germline, CDR1 MNHNS and CDR2 SASEGT. V was clipped by 3 bases and J by 12 bases, with 2 bases between them. CDR3 region: CASSEEYF. In DNA, the CDR3 is TGTGCCAGCAGTGAGGAGTACTTC.

The chain uses TRBV19 and TRBJ2-5, with TRBD2 matching 10 bases. The J call is doubtful: the DNA matches TRBJ2-7 better. The germline gives CDR1 LNHDA, CDR2 SQIVND (reference sequence). This CDR3 contains 14 residues. In nucleotides, the CDR3 is TGTGCCAGTAGTATTGGACTAGCGGCGTACGAGCAGTACTTC. It is translated as CASSIGLAAYEQYF.

The genes are TRBV4-3 and TRBJ2-2; no clear D gene. The CDR3 has 15 residues. Germline V gene lookup returns CDR1 LGHNA and CDR2 YSLEER. V shed 2 bases and J shed 4 bases, with 11 bases lying between them. CDR3 sequence: CASSQMGKPTGELFF. DNA for the CDR3: TGCGCCAGCAGCCAAATGGGGAAACCCACCGGGGAGCTGTTTTTT.

The table lists this clonotype with a few counts. The chain couples TRBV28 to TRBJ2-7; possibly TRBD1 for D (5 bases). The CDR3 extends over 14 amino acids. Trimming pared 7 bases from V and 0 bases from J, leaving 13 bases between. Germline V lookup: CDR1 MDHEN, CDR2 SYDVKM. In DNA form, the CDR3 reads TGTGCCAGCAAAAACGCAGGGCCCTCCTACGAGCAGTACTTC. Translating it yields CASKNAGPSYEQYF. Together with reference TRBV28 and TRBJ2-7, the CDR3 gives the full variable domain: DVKVTQSSRYLVKRTGEKVFLECVQDMDHENMFWYRQDPGLGLRLIYFSYDVKMKEKGDIPEGYSVSREKKERFSLILESASTNQTSMYLCASKNAGPSYEQYFGPGTRLTVT.

Note on this clonotype: One junction end does not reproduce the germline sequence, and a read error may be involved. V gene TRBV7-7 combines with J gene TRBJ2-1; 7 nucleotides agree with TRBD2. This CDR3 spans 15 amino acids. Germline V gives CDR1 SSHAT, CDR2 FNYEAQ (reference sequence). The CDR3 here is CASSSAAGVVDEQFF. CDR3 DNA: TGTGCTAGCAGCTCCGCCGCGGGGGTGGTAGATGAGCAGTTCTTC.

This clonotype has only a few counts. The chain carries TRBV6-5 and TRBJ2-7; a weak D match, TRBD2 (5 bases). V gave up 4 bases and J gave up 0 bases, with 13 bases separating them. The CDR3 runs 15 residues. Germline CDR1 and CDR2: MNHEY and SVGAGI. CDR3 region: CASSSVEAASYEQYF. The CDR3 region has the DNA TGTGCCAGCAGTTCGGTGGAGGCAGCCTCCTACGAGCAGTACTTC.

This clonotype was observed a few times. This chain connects TRBV20-1 to TRBJ2-1; TRBD2 aligns across 12 bases. The CDR3 sequence is 18 residues long. Germline values: CDR1 DFQATT, CDR2 SNEGSKA (reference sequence). V gave up 6 bases and J gave up 4 bases; unmatched junction bases: 16. The CDR3 is CSAPLLAGGPYDYNEQFF. The CDR3 bases are TGCAGTGCCCCCCTACTAGCGGGGGGCCCCTACGATTACAATGAGCAGTTCTTC.

In nucleotides, the CDR3 is TGCAGCGTTGTGGTGGGGGAAAAACTGTTTTTT. Translating gives CSVVVGEKLFF. The chain recombines TRBV29-1 with TRBJ1-4; unclear D gene. Trimming pared 4 bases from V and 8 bases from J, leaving 8 bases between. This CDR3 has 11 amino acids. From germline, CDR1 is SQVTM and CDR2 ANQGSEA.

This clonotype was recorded a few times. The rearrangement joins TRBV5-1 to TRBJ2-7, with a weak D call TRBD2 (7 bases). The V gene's germline CDR1 is SGHRS and CDR2 YFSETQ. The V and J ends lost 4 bases and 2 bases respectively, with 28 bases between them. CDR3 length: 19 residues. CDR3 bases: TGCGCCAGCAGCCCGGCAGGAGGGAGAACACAGGGAGGGACCTACGAGCAGTACTTC. It specifies CASSPAGGRTQGGTYEQYF. The full variable domain, with the rest looked up from reference TRBV5-1 and TRBJ2-7, is KAGVTQTPRYLIKTRGQQVTLSCSPISGHRSVSWYQQTPGQGLQFLFEYFSETQRNKGNFPGRFSGRQFSNSRSEMNVSTLELGDSALYLCASSPAGGRTQGGTYEQYFGPGTRLTVT.

This CDR3 reads CASSRGTSGGYEQYF. The CDR3, as DNA: TGTGCCAGCAGCCGAGGGACTAGCGGGGGGTACGAGCAGTACTTC. The J gene is TRBJ2-7, the V gene TRBV27; 15 positions match TRBD2. Germline CDR1 MNHEY, CDR2 SMNVEV (reference sequence). V shed 6 bases, J shed 4 bases, and the junction held 4 bases outside the gene matches. The CDR3 covers 15 residues.

This clonotype was detected only a few times. This chain links TRBV12-3 or TRBV12-4 with TRBJ1-6; the match to TRBD1 covers 7 bases. The length of the CDR3 is 14 residues. V lost 3 bases, J lost 5 bases, and 1 base stayed unmatched. Here the CDR3 reads CASSLGQNNSPLHF. The DNA for the CDR3 is TGTGCCAGCAGTTTGGGACAGAATAATTCACCCCTCCACTTT.

There are a few counts of this clonotype. This rearrangement joins TRBV7-9 to TRBJ2-3; D unresolved. The CDR3 sequence is 13 residues long. Deletions cut 3 bases from V and 0 bases from J, with 4 bases between. CDR1 is SEHNR, CDR2 FQNEAQ, per germline (reference sequence). The CDR3 sequence is CASSFMSTDTQYF. The CDR3 DNA sequence: TGTGCCAGCAGCTTCATGAGCACAGATACGCAGTATTTT.

V gene TRBV6-2 or TRBV6-3 combines with J gene TRBJ1-1, with D maybe TRBD1 (5 bases). There are 12 residues in the CDR3. The germline V and J ends were trimmed by 5 bases and 6 bases, with 10 bases remaining between them. From germline, CDR1 is MNHEY and CDR2 SVGEGT. The CDR3, as DNA: TGTGCCAGCAGTGCAGGGTGGGCTGAAGCTTTCTTT. Translated, it gives CASSAGWAEAFF.

This clonotype showed up just a few times. The CDR3 bases are TGTGCCAGCAGTGATCAACCTACCGAACTGTTTTTT. It is translated as CASSDQPTELFF. J is TRBJ1-4 and V is TRBV2; D is uncertain. The germline V gene encodes CDR1 SNHLY and CDR2 FYNNEI. Trimming removed 3 bases from V and 12 bases from J, with 11 bases in between. This CDR3 comprises 12 residues.

The chain uses TRBV14 and TRBJ2-7; 8 bases agree with TRBD1. The trim removed 4 bases at V and 6 bases at J, leaving 5 bases unmatched. The CDR3 extends over 13 amino acids. Looked up from germline, CDR1 is SGHDN and CDR2 is FVKESK. Written as DNA, the CDR3 is TGTGCCAGCAGCCCCAGGACAGGGTCCGAGCAGTACTTC. Translation gives CASSPRTGSEQYF.

The gene calls are TRBV7-3 and TRBJ2-5; D remains ambiguous. This CDR3 region has 15 residues. Trimming shortened V by 6 bases and J by 4 bases, and 18 bases separated the two germline ends. Germline assignment: CDR1 SGHTA and CDR2 FQGTGA. The CDR3 region has the DNA TGTGCCAGCAGTCAAGACCGCGCCCCCTTAGAGACCCAGTACTTC. Translation gives CASSQDRAPLETQYF.

The V and J genes are TRBV3-1 and TRBJ1-2, with D perhaps matching TRBD1 (6 bases). Germline-derived CDR1 and CDR2 are LGHDT and YNNKEL (reference sequence). CDR3 length: 14 amino acids. Trimming shortened V by 0 bases and J by 5 bases, and 10 bases separated the two germline ends. CDR3: CASSQEQGTYGYTF. The CDR3 DNA follows: TGTGCCAGCAGCCAAGAACAGGGAACATATGGCTACACCTTC.

The J gene is TRBJ1-2, the V gene TRBV3-1; D remains ambiguous. Germline CDR1 LGHDT, CDR2 YNNKEL (reference sequence). The length of the CDR3 is 15 residues. V lost 0 bases, J lost 4 bases, and 12 bases lay in between. CDR3 region: CASSQDGGFIYGYTF. For the CDR3, the DNA is TGTGCCAGCAGCCAAGATGGAGGCTTTATCTATGGCTACACCTTC.

V and J are TRBV10-3 and TRBJ2-3; TRBD2 agrees at 10 bases. Germline CDR1 is ENHRY and CDR2 is SYGVKD. Unmatched junction bases numbered 3, after V lost 3 bases and J lost 0 bases. The length of the CDR3 is 16 residues. The CDR3 region has the DNA TGTGCCATCAGTGACCCTAGCGGGGGCAGCACAGATACGCAGTATTTT. This sequence encodes CAISDPSGGSTDTQYF.

This sequence joins TRBV14 and TRBJ2-3; 7 bases are shared with TRBD2. Germline V gives CDR1 SGHDN, CDR2 FVKESK. The CDR3 consists of 17 residues. Trimming took 1 base from V and 8 from J; bases not matched to a gene: 15. The CDR3, as DNA: TGTGCCAGCAGCCAAGTTCGGCTGAGCGGGATCATCGGTACGCAGTATTTT. It codes for CASSQVRLSGIIGTQYF.

The CDR3 loop is CASSVVPDTDTQYF. CDR3 nucleotide sequence: TGTGCCAGCAGCGTAGTTCCAGACACAGATACGCAGTATTTT. The chain uses TRBV9 and TRBJ2-3; D call uncertain. V was shortened by 0 bases and J by 2 bases, with 7 bases between the two germline ends. The CDR3 has 14 amino acids. The germline V gene encodes CDR1 SGDLS and CDR2 YYNGEE. Variable domain in full (rest from reference TRBV9 and TRBJ2-3): DSGVTQTPKHLITATGQRVTLRCSPRSGDLSVYWYQQSLDQGLQFLIQYYNGEERAKGNILERFSAQQFPDLHSELNLSSLELGDSALYFCASSVVPDTDTQYFGPGTRLTVL.